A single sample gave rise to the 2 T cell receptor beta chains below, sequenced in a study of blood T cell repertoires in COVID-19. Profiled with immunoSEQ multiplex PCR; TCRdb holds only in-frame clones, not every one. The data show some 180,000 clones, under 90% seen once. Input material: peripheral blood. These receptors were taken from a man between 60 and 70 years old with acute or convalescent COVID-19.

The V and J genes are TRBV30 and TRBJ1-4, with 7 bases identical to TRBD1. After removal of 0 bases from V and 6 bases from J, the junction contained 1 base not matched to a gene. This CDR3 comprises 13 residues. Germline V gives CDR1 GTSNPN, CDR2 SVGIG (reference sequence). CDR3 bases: TGTGCCTGGAGTGTAAGGGGGCATGAAAAACTGTTTTTT. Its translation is CAWSVRGHEKLFF. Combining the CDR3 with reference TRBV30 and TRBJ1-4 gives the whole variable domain SQTIHQWPATLVQPVGSPLSLECTVEGTSNPNLYWYRQAAGRGLQLLFYSVGIGQISSEVPQNLSASRPQDRQFILSSKKLLLSDSGFYLCAWSVRGHEKLFFGSGTQLSVL.

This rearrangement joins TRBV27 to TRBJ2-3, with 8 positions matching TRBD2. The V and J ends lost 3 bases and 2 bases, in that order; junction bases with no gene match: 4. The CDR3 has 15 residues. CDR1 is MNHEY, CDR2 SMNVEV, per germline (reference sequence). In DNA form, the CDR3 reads TGTGCCAGCAGTTTTGATAGCGGGATCACAGATACGCAGTATTTT. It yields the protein CASSFDSGITDTQYF.